The rows below give T cell receptor beta chains drawn from one sample of a study of cytomegalovirus exposure and HLA in healthy donors. Assay: immunoSEQ multiplex PCR; the TCRdb copy retains only in-frame clones and omits some. This table holds over 150,000 clones, around 84% found once. Source material: PBMCs. The receptors here all came from a man between 18 and 29 years old in good health and CMV-seropositive. Both conserved end residues are part of each CDR3. Each record gives: D gene, J gene, CDR3 length, V gene, clone size, CDR3 protein, CDR3 DNA. The D gene is left open where the match is weak. Clone size, where shown, is once, few, many, or a class for clones that have expanded.

TRBD1 | TRBJ1-6 | 13 | TRBV6-5 | few | CASRGQFNSPLHF | TGTGCCAGCAGGGGACAGTTTAATTCACCCCTCCACTTT
. | TRBJ2-7 | 12 | TRBV30 | . | CAWLNRNYEQYF | TGTGCCTGGCTCAACAGAAACTACGAGCAGTACTTC
. | TRBJ2-3 | 14 | TRBV9 | . | CASSVASGTDTQYF | TGTGCCAGCAGCGTAGCCAGCGGCACAGATACGCAGTATTTT
. | TRBJ2-7 | 12 | TRBV4-2 | . | CASSQGAHEQYF | TGTGCCAGCAGCCAAGGGGCCCACGAGCAGTACTTC
. | TRBJ2-7 | 15 | TRBV6-5 | . | CASSFLGTSVYEQYF | TGTGCCAGCAGTTTTCTCGGGACTTCCGTTTATGAGCAGTACTTC
. | TRBJ2-1 | 19 | TRBV27 | . | CASSLSTVLSENPYNEQFF | TGTGCCAGCAGTTTATCCACAGTGCTATCCGAGAACCCATACAATGAGCAGTTCTTC
. | TRBJ2-1 | 11 | TRBV5-1 | few | CASSESNEQFF | TGCGCCAGCAGCGAGTCCAATGAGCAGTTCTTC
. | TRBJ2-5 | 17 | TRBV11-2 | . | CASSPHFFPGGRETQYF | TGTGCCAGCAGCCCCCACTTTTTTCCGGGGGGCCGGGAGACCCAGTACTTC
. | TRBJ1-6 | 17 | TRBV6-1 | . | CASSEAGGVSYNSPLHF | TGTGCCAGCAGTGAAGCGGGAGGGGTCTCCTATAATTCACCCCTCCACTTT
TRBD2 | TRBJ2-1 | 16 | TRBV30 | . | CAWSVLAGMSYNEQFF | TGTGCCTGGAGTGTGCTAGCGGGGATGTCCTACAATGAGCAGTTCTTC
TRBD1 | TRBJ2-7 | 14 | TRBV11-2 | once | CASSRLLQGPGQYF | TGTGCCAGCAGCCGCCTTCTACAGGGGCCGGGGCAGTACTTC
. | TRBJ2-3 | 13 | TRBV14 | . | CASSQFPTDTQYF | TGTGCCAGCAGCCAATTCCCGACAGATACGCAGTATTTT
TRBD2 | TRBJ2-2 | 16 | TRBV9 | once | CASSVPGGGFTGELFF | TGTGCCAGCAGCGTACCGGGCGGGGGATTCACCGGGGAGCTGTTTTTT
. | TRBJ1-1 | 14 | TRBV30 | . | CAWSKYSLNTEAFF | TGTGCCTGGAGTAAATACAGTCTGAACACTGAAGCTTTCTTT
TRBD1 | TRBJ1-2 | 14 | TRBV5-1 | few | CASSRGQDSYGYTF | TGCGCCAGCAGCCGAGGACAGGACAGCTATGGCTACACCTTC
. | TRBJ2-7 | 13 | TRBV25-1 | few | CASSQGTVSGQYF | TGTGCCAGCAGCCAGGGGACGGTTTCAGGGCAGTACTTC
. | TRBJ1-2 | 15 | TRBV9 | . | CASSVGGGANYGYTF | TGTGCCAGCAGCGTAGGGGGGGGAGCTAACTATGGCTACACCTTC
. | TRBJ2-3 | 14 | TRBV6-6 | . | CASSPFGSTDTQYF | TGTGCCAGCAGTCCCTTTGGGAGTACAGATACGCAGTATTTT
. | TRBJ1-6 | 14 | TRBV7-9 | few | CASSLAIGVSPLHF | TGTGCCAGCAGCTTAGCCATAGGGGTCTCACCCCTCCACTTT
. | TRBJ2-6 | 17 | TRBV9 | . | CASSDRVSLSGANVLTF | TGTGCCAGCAGCGATCGGGTCAGCCTCTCTGGGGCCAACGTCCTGACTTTC
TRBD1 | TRBJ2-1 | 15 | TRBV30 | . | CAWSVGTGIYNEQFF | TGTGCCTGGAGTGTAGGGACAGGAATATACAATGAGCAGTTCTTC
TRBD1 | TRBJ2-5 | 13 | TRBV6-1 | . | CASSEARQGTQYF | TGTGCCAGCAGTGAAGCTAGACAGGGGACCCAGTACTTC
. | TRBJ2-2 | 16 | TRBV4-1 | . | CASSQGSQGGAGELFF | TGCGCCAGCAGCCAAGGGTCCCAGGGTGGAGCCGGGGAGCTGTTTTTT
TRBD1 | TRBJ2-6 | 18 | TRBV2 | . | CASSERTGLNSGANVLTF | TGTGCCAGCAGTGAAAGGACAGGGTTGAACTCTGGGGCCAACGTCCTGACTTTC
. | TRBJ1-1 | 13 | TRBV7-8 | . | CASSFSRVTEAFF | TGTGCCAGCAGCTTTAGCCGGGTCACTGAAGCTTTCTTT
TRBD1 | TRBJ1-5 | 17 | TRBV5-4 | . | CASSFRYPGGTNQPQHF | TGTGCCAGCAGCTTTAGATATCCAGGGGGGACCAATCAGCCCCAGCATTTT
TRBD1 | TRBJ1-2 | 14 | TRBV6-1 | . | CASSDTGVLYGYTF | TGTGCCAGCAGTGATACAGGGGTGCTCTATGGCTACACCTTC
. | TRBJ1-2 | 13 | TRBV29-1 | . | CSVDGRDNYGYTF | TGCAGCGTTGATGGCAGGGATAACTATGGCTACACCTTC
. | TRBJ2-7 | 15 | TRBV10-3 | . | CAISESETGHYEQYF | TGTGCCATCAGTGAATCAGAGACAGGCCACTACGAGCAGTACTTC
. | TRBJ2-2 | 15 | TRBV10-3 | . | CAISDTRENTGELFF | TGTGCCATCAGTGATACGCGGGAAAACACCGGGGAGCTGTTTTTT
TRBD1 | TRBJ2-7 | 13 | TRBV27 | . | CASSLNRGEEQYF | TGTGCCAGCAGTTTAAACAGGGGTGAAGAGCAGTACTTC
. | TRBJ1-6 | 14 | TRBV19 | . | CASSSEGRFAPLHF | TGTGCCAGTAGTTCGGAGGGGAGATTCGCACCCCTCCACTTT
. | TRBJ1-1 | 12 | TRBV29-1 | . | CSVVGREAEAFF | TGCAGCGTTGTAGGCAGGGAGGCTGAAGCTTTCTTT
TRBD1 | TRBJ1-1 | 14 | TRBV11-1 | . | CASSLRGTGLEAFF | TGTGCCAGCAGCTTAAGGGGGACAGGGCTTGAAGCTTTCTTT
TRBD2 | TRBJ2-3 | 16 | TRBV5-1 | . | CASSSALAGGGDTQYF | TGCGCCAGCAGCTCGGCACTAGCGGGGGGCGGAGATACGCAGTATTTT
. | TRBJ1-5 | 13 | TRBV28 | . | CASGAYSNQPQHF | TGTGCCAGCGGAGCCTATAGCAATCAGCCCCAGCATTTT
TRBD1 | TRBJ1-5 | 14 | TRBV2 | . | CASSEGQGVGPQHF | TGTGCCAGCAGTGAGGGACAGGGGGTGGGGCCCCAGCATTTT
. | TRBJ2-7 | 14 | TRBV2 | . | CASRARGIPYEQYF | TGTGCCAGTCGGGCCCGGGGGATTCCCTACGAGCAGTACTTC
. | TRBJ1-2 | 13 | TRBV11-3 | . | CASSSRGNYGYTF | TGTGCCAGCAGCTCCAGGGGCAACTATGGCTACACCTTC
TRBD1 | TRBJ1-2 | 15 | TRBV14 | . | CASSPYTGTVYGYTF | TGTGCCAGCAGCCCTTACACCGGGACAGTCTATGGCTACACCTTC
. | TRBJ1-2 | 12 | TRBV13 | . | CASGPGGAGYTF | TGTGCCAGCGGGCCGGGGGGTGCTGGCTACACCTTC
TRBD2 | TRBJ2-7 | 14 | TRBV5-1 | . | CASSLVAGVGEQYF | TGCGCCAGCAGCTTGGTCGCGGGAGTTGGGGAGCAGTACTTC
TRBD1 | TRBJ1-2 | 16 | TRBV28 | . | CASSGVTWDRGYGYTF | TGTGCCAGCAGCGGGGTAACTTGGGACAGGGGATATGGCTACACCTTC
TRBD1 | TRBJ2-1 | 14 | TRBV30 | . | CAADQGVTYNEQFF | TGTGCCGCCGATCAGGGGGTAACCTACAATGAGCAGTTCTTC
. | TRBJ2-1 | 15 | TRBV5-1 | . | CASSPGTPKYNEQFF | TGCGCCAGCAGTCCCGGGACTCCGAAATACAATGAGCAGTTCTTC
. | TRBJ1-2 | 17 | TRBV19 | . | CASSIARAAQTNYGYTF | TGTGCCAGTAGTATTGCGAGGGCAGCACAAACCAACTATGGCTACACCTTC
TRBD2 | TRBJ2-3 | 15 | TRBV9 | . | CASSVGDYDTDTQYF | TGTGCCAGCAGCGTAGGGGACTACGACACAGATACGCAGTATTTT
. | TRBJ2-2 | 18 | TRBV21-1 | . | CASSKSRKRGARGGELFF | TGTGCCAGCAGCAAGTCGCGGAAGCGGGGGGCCCGGGGCGGGGAGCTGTTTTTT
TRBD1 | TRBJ2-7 | 11 | TRBV28 | . | CASNTGAEQYF | TGTGCCAGCAATACAGGGGCAGAGCAGTACTTC
TRBD2 | TRBJ2-7 | 14 | TRBV6-5 | . | CASSSGTSGYEQYF | TGTGCCAGCAGCTCCGGGACTAGCGGCTACGAGCAGTACTTC
. | TRBJ2-7 | 13 | TRBV6-5 | . | CASSSQGPYEQYF | TGTGCCAGCAGTTCTCAGGGCCCCTACGAGCAGTACTTC
. | TRBJ2-7 | 14 | TRBV5-1 | . | CASSPAGGFYEQYF | TGCGCCAGCAGCCCGGCGGGCGGGTTCTACGAGCAGTACTTC
. | TRBJ2-5 | 14 | TRBV11-3 | . | CASSLGTAQETQYF | TGTGCCAGCAGCCTCGGAACAGCTCAAGAGACCCAGTACTTC
. | TRBJ2-2 | 15 | TRBV10-2 | . | CASSVGGARTGELFF | TGCGCCAGCAGTGTAGGAGGGGCTAGGACCGGGGAGCTGTTTTTT
TRBD1 | TRBJ1-1 | 15 | TRBV18 | . | CASSYRGVLDTEAFF | TGTGCCAGCTCATACAGGGGTGTTCTCGACACTGAAGCTTTCTTT